The T cell receptor beta chain under discussion was sequenced for a study of T cell responses to AZD1222 COVID-19 vaccine. The CDR3 totals 13 residues. Trimming removed 3 bases at V and 2 bases at J, with 7 bases between. Sequenced by immunoSEQ multiplex PCR; TCRdb stores in-frame clones only, minus some. The sample holds over 150,000 clones; roughly nine tenths are singletons and the top ten take less than 4.5%. Sequenced here: peripheral blood, sampled on day 0 of MenACWY control vaccination. This clonotype originated in an adult in good health. The chain uses TRBV12-3 or TRBV12-4 and TRBJ2-5; D is unresolved. The CDR3 DNA follows: TGTGCCAGCAGTTTTTTGCGGCAAGAGACCCAGTACTTC. As protein: CASSFLRQETQYF.